Below are 29 T cell receptor beta chains sequenced from a single sample in a study of tumor-infiltrating lymphocytes in primary liver carcinoma. Making TCR beta cDNA involved around 520 ng total RNA and a constant-region primer. Three nested multiplex PCR rounds, a slightly modified ARM-PCR, produced the libraries for TCR beta. Running 10 cycles apiece, the first two PCR rounds relied on TRBV1-TRBV30 forward primers together with a C-beta reverse primer. TCRdb itself ran the multiplex PCR reads through MiXCR, one entry per CDR3 protein. This table holds roughly 91,000 distinct CDR3 sequences, 55% to 70% found once. RNA and DNA were co-extracted from roughly 20-30 mg of unsorted bulk tissue. Sequenced material: liver tumor tissue from sampling region 5. Noted subset: tumor region T5, tumor centre. These receptors all stem from a woman between 55 and 75 years old with primary liver carcinoma and hepatitis B virus infection.

In regard to this clonotype: The junction and the germline gene differ at one end; a read error may be behind it. The rearrangement joins TRBV6-1 to TRBJ2-7, with TRBD2 matching 8 bases. This CDR3 has 15 residues. Germline V gene sequence: CDR1 MNHNS, CDR2 SASEGT. CDR3 nucleotide sequence: TGTGTCAGCAGTGACGTTCCTAGCGGGTTCCTACAAGCAGCCTTC. It codes for CVSSDVPSGFLQAAF.

This clonotype is medium-sized. This chain joins TRBV29-1 and TRBJ2-7, with 7 bases lining up with TRBD1. Germline loops: CDR1 SQVTM, CDR2 ANQGSEA. V dropped 6 bases and J dropped 0; count of bases not matched to a gene: 5. The CDR3 extends over 13 amino acids. The CDR3, as DNA: TGCAGCGTCGTACAGGGGTACTCCTACGAGCAGTACTTC. Its protein is CSVVQGYSYEQYF.

Regarding this clonotype: At one end, the junction sequence differs from germline, possibly due to a read error. The rearrangement uses TRBV29-1 and TRBJ1-1, with TRBD1 identical over 7 bases. CDR1 is SQVTM and CDR2 is ANQGSEA in the germline V gene. The CDR3 runs 12 residues. The CDR3 bases are TGCATCGTGACAGGGAGTCGCACTGAAACTTTCTTT. As protein: CIVTGSRTETFF.

As concerns this clonotype: A junction end diverges from the germline sequence, so it may reflect a read error. This chain uses TRBV7-9 with TRBJ1-1; the D gene is possibly TRBD1 (5 bases). The germline CDR1 and CDR2 sequences are SEHNR and FQNEAQ (reference sequence). This CDR3 spans 13 amino acids. The CDR3, as DNA: TGTGCCAGCACCATACAGGTGAACACTGAAACTTTCTTT. Its translation: CASTIQVNTETFF.

On this clonotype itself: An end of the junction differs from the germline gene, which may be a read error. This rearrangement joins TRBV11-2 to TRBJ2-7, with D hard to call. The CDR3 spans 14 residues. Germline V CDR1 and CDR2: SGHAT, FQNNGV. The CDR3 nucleotides read TGTGCTAGCAGCTTAGTCGTGAGGACCTACGAGCAGTACTTC. Protein: CASSLVVRTYEQYF.

As regards this clonotype: One end of the junction fails to match germline, which may point to a read error. The gene calls are TRBV11-3 and TRBJ2-2; D might be TRBD1 or TRBD2, each matching 5 bases. Germline V gene data show CDR1 as SGHNT and CDR2 as YENEEA. The CDR3 contains 17 residues. Here the CDR3 DNA reads TGTGCCTGCAGCTTATCTCGTGGGGGTAATCGCGCCGGGGAGCTGTCTTTT. The encoded protein is CACSLSRGGNRAGELSF.

The chain combines TRBV5-4 with TRBJ2-3, with D perhaps TRBD2 (5 bases). Trimming took 5 bases from V and 2 from J, leaving 21 bases between them. The CDR3 has 17 residues. CDR1 and CDR2 (germline): SGHNT, YYREEE (reference sequence). CDR3 residues: CASSLLTSSVFTDTQYF. The CDR3 DNA sequence: TGTGCCAGCAGTCTACTCACGAGTAGCGTGTTCACAGATACGCAGTATTTT.

This clonotype has a single count. At one boundary the junction diverges from the germline segment, which might be a read error. This chain uses TRBV7-9 with TRBJ2-1; TRBD1 might be the D (6 bases). Germline lookup yields CDR1 SEHNR and CDR2 FQNEAQ (reference sequence). The CDR3 spans 15 residues. The CDR3 region is CASIPISRGVNERFF. DNA for the CDR3: TGTGCCAGCATCCCAATCTCCAGGGGTGTGAATGAGCGGTTCTTC.

This clonotype was detected only a few times. A read error is possible here, since a much larger clone lies one base away. The chain is built from TRBV28 and TRBJ2-2, with D maybe TRBD1 (6 bases). CDR3 length equals 13 residues. Germline V gene lookup returns CDR1 MDHEN and CDR2 SYDVKM. The CDR3 reads CASRNRDTGKLFF. The CDR3 DNA reads as TGTGCCAGCAGAAACAGGGATACCGGGAAGCTGTTTTTT.

V is TRBV6-2 or TRBV6-3 and J is TRBJ2-1; D possibly corresponds to TRBD2 (6 bases). This CDR3 contains 14 residues. With 7 bases removed from V and 6 bases from J, the gap between germline ends came to 16 bases. Germline lookup yields CDR1 MNHEY and CDR2 SVGEGT. The CDR3 spells CASIHDGGFNEQFF. CDR3 nucleotides: TGTGCCAGCATACACGACGGGGGTTTCAATGAGCAGTTCTTC.

This clonotype was observed a handful of times. A clone one base away is much larger, so this may be a read error. The final CDR3 position lacks the conserved phenylalanine or tryptophan, pointing to a likely read error. V is TRBV12-3 or TRBV12-4 and J is TRBJ2-5; 10 nucleotides match TRBD1. The V and J ends lost 4 bases and 5 bases, in that order; junction bases with no gene match: 7. The CDR3 sequence is 15 residues long. As DNA, the CDR3 is TGTGCCAGCAGTTCCCGACAGGGGGCGGGGGAGACCCAGTACCTC. Translated, it gives CASSSRQGAGETQYL.

By sample share, this clonotype is large. This chain connects TRBV12-3 or TRBV12-4 to TRBJ2-7; the D is unclear. CDR3 length equals 14 residues. The V end was cut by 7 bases, the J end by 0 bases, with 13 bases between. The chain's CDR3 is CASTSDAGSYEQYF. The CDR3, as DNA: TGTGCCAGCACCAGCGACGCCGGCTCCTACGAGCAGTACTTC.

Ten or more counts support this clonotype. The rearrangement joins TRBV7-9 to TRBJ2-1; 9 nucleotides line up with TRBD2. This CDR3 is 15 amino acids long. J lost 6 bases, V lost 4 bases, and 7 bases had no gene match. CDR1 is SEHNR, CDR2 FQNEAQ, per germline (reference sequence). Written as DNA, the CDR3 is TGTGCCAGCAGCTCCTCCGGGACTAGCCCCAATGAGCAGTTCTTC. This codes for CASSSSGTSPNEQFF.

This clonotype occurred many times. J is TRBJ1-1 and V is TRBV10-3, with D hard to call. The CDR3 is 12 residues long. V shed 2 bases and J shed 4 bases, with 5 bases lying between them. Germline CDR1 reads ENHRY; CDR2 reads SYGVKD. The CDR3 loop reads CAISEPGTEAFF. DNA of the CDR3: TGTGCCATCAGTGAGCCGGGCACTGAAGCTTTCTTT.

About this clonotype: The final CDR3 position lacks the conserved phenylalanine or tryptophan, pointing to a likely read error. The rearrangement uses TRBV7-9 and TRBJ1-4; 9 nucleotides align to TRBD1. The germline V gene has CDR1 SEHNR and CDR2 FQNEAQ (reference sequence). The CDR3 runs 18 residues. The CDR3: CASNLSAGQGTTNEKLFL. The CDR3 bases are TGTGCCAGCAACTTATCCGCGGGACAGGGAACAACTAATGAAAAACTGTTTCTT.

The chain uses TRBV20-1 and TRBJ2-1, with D maybe TRBD2 (5 bases). The ends were cut back, 4 bases at V and 5 bases at J, with 18 bases in the middle. This CDR3 comprises 15 residues. CDR1 and CDR2 (germline): DFQATT, SNEGSKA (reference sequence). The CDR3 here is CSAKNGIDCHNEQFF. CDR3 bases: TGCAGTGCTAAGAACGGGATCGACTGCCACAATGAGCAGTTCTTC.

Worth noting for this clonotype: At one end the junction does not follow the germline gene, possibly because of a read error. V and J are TRBV12-3 or TRBV12-4 and TRBJ1-2; 7 nucleotides match TRBD1. The CDR3 is 15 residues long. The CDR3 loop reads CPSSLGTGASYGYTF. The CDR3 bases are TGCCCCAGCAGTTTAGGAACAGGGGCTAGCTATGGCTACACCTTC.

With regard to this clonotype: Relative to the germline gene, one junction end is altered; a read error may explain this. This rearrangement joins TRBV6-1 to TRBJ2-1, with 11 bases identical to TRBD1. The germline V gene has CDR1 MNHNS and CDR2 SASEGT. The CDR3 has 16 residues. CDR3 loop: CASRGQGGDSYNEQLF. The CDR3 DNA is TGTGCCAGCAGGGGACAGGGGGGGGACTCCTACAATGAGCAGCTCTTC.

This clonotype showed up just once. Relative to the germline gene, one junction end is altered; a read error may explain this. The genes are TRBV4-1 and TRBJ2-3, with 7 bases aligning to TRBD2. CDR3 length equals 15 residues. Looked up from germline, CDR1 is MGHRA and CDR2 is YSYEKL. CDR3 coding DNA: TGCACCAGCAGCCAGGGACTACTAAGCACAGATATGCAGTATTTT. It specifies CTSSQGLLSTDMQYF.

In regard to this clonotype: The missing conserved phenylalanine or tryptophan at the end of this CDR3 makes a read error likely. The chain's CDR3 is CSVHLGQGPRSPLHI. Here the CDR3 DNA reads TGCAGTGTCCACCTGGGACAGGGCCCTCGGTCACCCCTCCACATT. V usage is TRBV29-1 and J usage is TRBJ1-6, with TRBD1 matching 9 bases. CDR3 size: 15 residues. CDR1 and CDR2 (germline): SQVTM, ANQGSEA.

Points on this clonotype: This could be a read error, since a much larger clone is one nucleotide away. V is TRBV5-4 and J is TRBJ2-7; TRBD2 matches 8 bases. CDR1 and CDR2 from the germline V gene are SGHNT and YYREEE (reference sequence). The CDR3 totals 13 residues. This CDR3 reads CAGSRAAGGEQYF. In DNA, the CDR3 is TGTGCCGGCAGCCGAGCCGCGGGAGGCGAGCAGTACTTC.

Note on this clonotype: One end of the junction varies from germline; a read error may be responsible. The J gene is TRBJ1-5, the V gene TRBV12-3 or TRBV12-4; 7 bases match TRBD1. The CDR3 consists of 14 residues. The CDR3 region has the DNA TGTGTCAGCAGACCTGACAGGGAAAATCAGCCCCAGCATTTT. This encodes CVSRPDRENQPQHF.

This sequence joins TRBV29-1 and TRBJ2-3; 10 bases line up with TRBD1. CDR3 length: 17 residues. The germline gives CDR1 SQVTM, CDR2 ANQGSEA. Here the CDR3 DNA reads TGCAGTGCTGACGGGCCGGGACAGGGGACAAACACAGATACGCAGTATTTT. Its translation is CSADGPGQGTNTDTQYF.

Comments on this clonotype: This may be a read error: a much more frequent sequence differs by one nucleotide. The genes are TRBV5-1 and TRBJ2-7; weak D call: TRBD2 (5 bases). This CDR3 spans 14 amino acids. V was cut by 6 bases and J by 3 bases, with 16 bases left in between. The V gene's germline CDR1 is SGHRS and CDR2 YFSETQ. The CDR3 coding sequence is TGCGCCAGCAACTTATTACGGGGAAACTACGAGCAGTACTTC. Translation gives CASNLLRGNYEQYF.

The genes are TRBV6-1 and TRBJ2-3; 11 bases line up with TRBD2. CDR3 length equals 16 residues. Germline CDR1 and CDR2: MNHNS and SASEGT. CDR3 residues: CVCSEILAGGSDTQYF. DNA of the CDR3: TGTGTCTGCAGTGAGATCCTAGCGGGGGGCTCAGATACGCAGTATTTT.

As to this clonotype: A read error is possible here, since a much larger clone lies one base away. The chain is built from TRBV29-1 and TRBJ2-4, with 10 bases aligning to TRBD1. The V gene's germline CDR1 is SQVTM and CDR2 ANQGSEA. The CDR3 length is 14 residues. The junction had 12 bases not matched to a gene; V was cut back by 7 bases and J by 9 bases. CDR3 in amino acids: CSAATGTGATIQYF. In DNA form, the CDR3 reads TGCAGCGCTGCAACCGGGACAGGGGCCACCATTCAGTACTTC.

This clonotype was seen repeatedly, ten times or more. The chain recombines TRBV6-1 with TRBJ2-5, with 10 bases aligning to TRBD2. The junction had 7 bases not matched to a gene; V was cut back by 7 bases and J by 2 bases. Germline V gives CDR1 MNHNS, CDR2 SASEGT. The CDR3 spans 15 residues. CDR3 residues: CASKYLAGGQETQYF. The CDR3 DNA follows: TGTGCCAGCAAGTATTTAGCGGGAGGACAAGAGACCCAGTACTTC.

V usage is TRBV29-1 and J usage is TRBJ2-1, with 8 bases fitting TRBD2. This CDR3 has 14 residues. Germline lookup yields CDR1 SQVTM and CDR2 ANQGSEA. The DNA of the CDR3 is TGCAGTGTCTACGGGACTAGAGGGGACAATGAGCAGTTCTTC. Its translation is CSVYGTRGDNEQFF.

In regard to this clonotype: The CDR3 end shows no conserved phenylalanine or tryptophan, and so a read error is likely. The chain links TRBV4-2 to TRBJ1-5; no reliable D call. The CDR3 runs 13 residues. Per germline, CDR1 LGHNA and CDR2 YNFKEQ. CDR3 coding DNA: TGTGCCGGCAGCCAAACAGTTGCTCAGCCCCAGCATCTT. It yields the protein CAGSQTVAQPQHL.